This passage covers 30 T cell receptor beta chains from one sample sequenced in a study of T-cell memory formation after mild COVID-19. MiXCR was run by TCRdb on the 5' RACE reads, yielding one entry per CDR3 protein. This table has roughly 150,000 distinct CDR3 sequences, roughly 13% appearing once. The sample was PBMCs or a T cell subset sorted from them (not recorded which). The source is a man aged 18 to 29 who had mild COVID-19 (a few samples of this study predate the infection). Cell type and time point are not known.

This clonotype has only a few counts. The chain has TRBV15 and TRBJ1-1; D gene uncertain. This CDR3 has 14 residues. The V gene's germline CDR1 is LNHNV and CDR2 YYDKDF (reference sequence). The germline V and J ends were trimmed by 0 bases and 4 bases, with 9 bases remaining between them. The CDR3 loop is CATSRDGTSTEAFF. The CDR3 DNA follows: TGTGCCACCAGCAGAGATGGAACGAGCACTGAAGCTTTCTTT.

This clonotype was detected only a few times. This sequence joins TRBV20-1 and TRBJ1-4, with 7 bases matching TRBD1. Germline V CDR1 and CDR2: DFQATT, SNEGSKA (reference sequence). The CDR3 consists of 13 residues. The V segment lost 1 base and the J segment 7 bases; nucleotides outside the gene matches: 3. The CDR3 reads CSARGGGGEKLFF. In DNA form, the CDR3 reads TGCAGTGCTAGAGGAGGGGGCGGTGAAAAACTGTTTTTT.

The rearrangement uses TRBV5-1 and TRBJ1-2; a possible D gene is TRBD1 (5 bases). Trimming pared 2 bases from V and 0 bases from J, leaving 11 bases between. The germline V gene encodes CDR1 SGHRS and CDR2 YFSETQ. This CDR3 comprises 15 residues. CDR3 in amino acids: CASSFGTGANYGYTF. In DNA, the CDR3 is TGCGCCAGCAGCTTCGGGACCGGAGCTAACTATGGCTACACCTTC.

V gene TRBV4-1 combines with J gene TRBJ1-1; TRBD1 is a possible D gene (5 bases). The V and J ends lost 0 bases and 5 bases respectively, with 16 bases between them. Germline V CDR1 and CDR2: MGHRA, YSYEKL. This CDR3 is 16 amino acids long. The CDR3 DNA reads TGCGCCAGCAGCCAAGAAGGGAGCCTTTGGGGGACTGAAGCTTTCTTT. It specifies CASSQEGSLWGTEAFF.

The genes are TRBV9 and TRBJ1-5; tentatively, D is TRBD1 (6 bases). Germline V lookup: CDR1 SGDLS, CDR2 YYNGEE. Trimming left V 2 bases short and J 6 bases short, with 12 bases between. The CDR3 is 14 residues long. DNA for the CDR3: TGTGCCAGCAGCGTCAGGGGATATGGTCAGCCCCAGCATTTT. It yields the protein CASSVRGYGQPQHF.

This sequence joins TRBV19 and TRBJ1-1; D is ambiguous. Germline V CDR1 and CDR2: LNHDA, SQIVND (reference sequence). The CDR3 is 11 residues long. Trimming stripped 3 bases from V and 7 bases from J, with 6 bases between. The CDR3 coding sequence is TGTGCCAGTAGTATCCGGTTTGAAGCTTTCTTT. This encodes CASSIRFEAFF. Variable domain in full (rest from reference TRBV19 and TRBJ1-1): DGGITQSPKYLFRKEGQNVTLSCEQNLNHDAMYWYRQDPGQGLRLIYYSQIVNDFQKGDIAEGYSVSREKKESFPLTVTSAQKNPTAFYLCASSIRFEAFFGQGTRLTVV.

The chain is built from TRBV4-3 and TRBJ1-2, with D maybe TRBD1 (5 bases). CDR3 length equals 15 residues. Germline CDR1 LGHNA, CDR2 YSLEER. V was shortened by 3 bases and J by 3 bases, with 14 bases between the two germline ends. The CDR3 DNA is TGCGCCAGCAGCCAGGACAAATCGGGGCACTATGGCTACACCTTC. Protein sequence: CASSQDKSGHYGYTF.

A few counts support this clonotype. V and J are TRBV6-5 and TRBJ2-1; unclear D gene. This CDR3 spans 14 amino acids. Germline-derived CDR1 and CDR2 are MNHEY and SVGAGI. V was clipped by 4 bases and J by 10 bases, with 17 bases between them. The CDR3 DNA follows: TGTGCCAGCAGTTCGTCGCTATGGGCCCAGGAGCAGTTCTTC. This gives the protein CASSSSLWAQEQFF.

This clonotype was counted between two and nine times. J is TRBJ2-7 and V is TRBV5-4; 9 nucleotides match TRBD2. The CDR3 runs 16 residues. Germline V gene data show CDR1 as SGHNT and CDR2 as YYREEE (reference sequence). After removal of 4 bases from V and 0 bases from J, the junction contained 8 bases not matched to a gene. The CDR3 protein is CASSPAGGVSSYEQYF. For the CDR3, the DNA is TGTGCCAGCAGCCCAGCGGGGGGCGTTAGCTCCTACGAGCAGTACTTC.

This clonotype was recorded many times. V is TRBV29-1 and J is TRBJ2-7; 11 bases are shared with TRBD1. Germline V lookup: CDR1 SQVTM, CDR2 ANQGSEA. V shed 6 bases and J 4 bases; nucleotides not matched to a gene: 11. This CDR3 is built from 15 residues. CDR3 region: CSVGAGTGGQYEQYF. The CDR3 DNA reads TGCAGCGTGGGGGCCGGGACAGGGGGTCAGTACGAGCAGTACTTC.

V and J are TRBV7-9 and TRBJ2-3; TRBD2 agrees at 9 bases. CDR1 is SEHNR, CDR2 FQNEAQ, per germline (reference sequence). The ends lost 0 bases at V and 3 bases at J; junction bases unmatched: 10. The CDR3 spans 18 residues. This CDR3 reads CASSLAAWISGGTDTQYF. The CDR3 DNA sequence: TGTGCCAGCAGCTTAGCCGCATGGATTAGCGGGGGTACAGATACGCAGTATTTT.

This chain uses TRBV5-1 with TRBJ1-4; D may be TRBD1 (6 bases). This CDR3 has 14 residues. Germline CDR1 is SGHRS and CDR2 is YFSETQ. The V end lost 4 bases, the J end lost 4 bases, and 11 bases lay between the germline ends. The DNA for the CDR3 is TGCGCCAGCAGCCCAGGACAGCTTAATGAAAAACTGTTTTTT. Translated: CASSPGQLNEKLFF. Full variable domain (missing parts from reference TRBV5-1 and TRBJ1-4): KAGVTQTPRYLIKTRGQQVTLSCSPISGHRSVSWYQQTPGQGLQFLFEYFSETQRNKGNFPGRFSGRQFSNSRSEMNVSTLELGDSALYLCASSPGQLNEKLFFGSGTQLSVL.

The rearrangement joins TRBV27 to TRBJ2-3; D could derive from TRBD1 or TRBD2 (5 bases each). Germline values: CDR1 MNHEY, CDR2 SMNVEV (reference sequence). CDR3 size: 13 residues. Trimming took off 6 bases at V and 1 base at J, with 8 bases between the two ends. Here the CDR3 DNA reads TGTGCCAGCAGAGGGACCGGCACAGATACGCAGTATTTT. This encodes CASRGTGTDTQYF.

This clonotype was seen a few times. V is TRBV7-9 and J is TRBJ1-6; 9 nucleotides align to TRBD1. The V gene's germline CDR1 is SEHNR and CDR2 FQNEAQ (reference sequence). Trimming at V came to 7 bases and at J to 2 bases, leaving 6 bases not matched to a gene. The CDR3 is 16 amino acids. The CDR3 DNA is TGTGCCAGCACTTGGGGACAGGGCCCCTATAATTCACCCCTCCACTTT. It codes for CASTWGQGPYNSPLHF.

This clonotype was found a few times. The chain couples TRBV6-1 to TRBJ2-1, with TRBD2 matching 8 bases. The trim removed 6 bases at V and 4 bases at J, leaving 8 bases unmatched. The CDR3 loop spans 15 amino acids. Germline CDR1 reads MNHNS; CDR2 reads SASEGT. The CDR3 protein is CASSFGGAKYNEQFF. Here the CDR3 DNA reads TGTGCCAGCAGCTTCGGGGGGGCGAAGTACAATGAGCAGTTCTTC.

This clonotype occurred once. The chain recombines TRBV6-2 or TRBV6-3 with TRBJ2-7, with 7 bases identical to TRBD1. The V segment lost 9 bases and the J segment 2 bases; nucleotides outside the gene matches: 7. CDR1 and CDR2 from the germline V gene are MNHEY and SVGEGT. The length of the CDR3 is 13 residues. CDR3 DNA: TGTGCCAGGACAGGCACAGGGGCCTACGAGCAGTACGTC. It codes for CARTGTGAYEQYV.

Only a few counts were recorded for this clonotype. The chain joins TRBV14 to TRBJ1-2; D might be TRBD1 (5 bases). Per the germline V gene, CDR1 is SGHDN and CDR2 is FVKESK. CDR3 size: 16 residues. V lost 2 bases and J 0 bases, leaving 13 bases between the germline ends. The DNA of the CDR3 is TGTGCCAGCAGCCAACTGGGGCCCGCCTCTAACTATGGCTACACCTTC. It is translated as CASSQLGPASNYGYTF.

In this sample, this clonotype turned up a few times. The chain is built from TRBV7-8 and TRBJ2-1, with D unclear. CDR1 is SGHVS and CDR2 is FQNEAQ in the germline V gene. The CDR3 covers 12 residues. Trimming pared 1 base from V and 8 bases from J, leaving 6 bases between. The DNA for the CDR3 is TGTGCCAGCAGCTTAGGGTTCGATGAGCAGTTCTTC. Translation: CASSLGFDEQFF.

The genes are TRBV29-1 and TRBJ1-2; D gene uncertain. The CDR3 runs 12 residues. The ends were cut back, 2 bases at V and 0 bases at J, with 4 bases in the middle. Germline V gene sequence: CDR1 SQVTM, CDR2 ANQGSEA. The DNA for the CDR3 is TGCAGCGTTGAACCACCTAACTATGGCTACACCTTC. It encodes CSVEPPNYGYTF.

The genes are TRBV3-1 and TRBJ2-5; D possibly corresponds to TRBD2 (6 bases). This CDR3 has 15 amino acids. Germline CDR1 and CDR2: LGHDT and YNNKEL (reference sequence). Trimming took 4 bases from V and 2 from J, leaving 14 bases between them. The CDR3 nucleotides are TGTGCCAGCAGCCTCACCGCCAGCGGGCAAGAGACCCAGTACTTC. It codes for CASSLTASGQETQYF.

This chain's CDR3 is CSAHMTSSTQETQYF. The CDR3, as DNA: TGCAGTGCCCACATGACAAGCTCCACTCAAGAGACCCAGTACTTC. V usage is TRBV20-1 and J usage is TRBJ2-5; D is undetermined. This CDR3 has 15 amino acids. Trimming shortened V by 6 bases and J by 2 bases, and 19 bases separated the two germline ends. Germline V gene lookup returns CDR1 DFQATT and CDR2 SNEGSKA (reference sequence).

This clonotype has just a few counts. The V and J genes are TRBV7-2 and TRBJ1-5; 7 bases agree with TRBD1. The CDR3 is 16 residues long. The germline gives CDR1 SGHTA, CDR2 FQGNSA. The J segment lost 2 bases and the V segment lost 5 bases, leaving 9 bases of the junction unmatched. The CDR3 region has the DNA TGTGCCAGCAGCCAGGGGGGGGGCGGAGGCAATCAGCCCCAGCATTTT. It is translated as CASSQGGGGGNQPQHF.

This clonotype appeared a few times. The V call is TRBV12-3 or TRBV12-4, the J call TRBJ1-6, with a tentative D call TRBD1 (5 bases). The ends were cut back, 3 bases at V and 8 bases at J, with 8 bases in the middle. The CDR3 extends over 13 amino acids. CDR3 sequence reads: CASSFAGDSPLHF. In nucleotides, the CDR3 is TGTGCCAGCAGTTTTGCGGGGGATTCACCCCTCCACTTT.

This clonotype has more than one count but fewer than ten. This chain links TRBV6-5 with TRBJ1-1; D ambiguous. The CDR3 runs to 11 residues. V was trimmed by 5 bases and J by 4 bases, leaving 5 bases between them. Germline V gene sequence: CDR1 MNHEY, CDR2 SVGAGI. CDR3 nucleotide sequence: TGTGCCAGCAGTGGTTTCACTGAAGCTTTCTTT. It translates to CASSGFTEAFF.

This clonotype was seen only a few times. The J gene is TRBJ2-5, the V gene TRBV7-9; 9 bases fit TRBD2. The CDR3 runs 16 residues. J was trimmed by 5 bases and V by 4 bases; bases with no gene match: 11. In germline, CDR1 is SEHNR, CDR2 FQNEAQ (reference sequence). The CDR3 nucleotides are TGTGCCAGCAGCTCTGAGACTAGCGGCAAAGTGGAGACCCAGTACTTC. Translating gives CASSSETSGKVETQYF.

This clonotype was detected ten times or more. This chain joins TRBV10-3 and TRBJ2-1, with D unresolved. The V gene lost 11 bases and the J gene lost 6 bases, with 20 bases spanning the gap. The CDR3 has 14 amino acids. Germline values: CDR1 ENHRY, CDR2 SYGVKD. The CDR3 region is CALRSRAPGNEQFF. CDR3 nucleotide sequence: TGTGCCCTTCGATCTAGGGCCCCGGGCAATGAGCAGTTCTTC.

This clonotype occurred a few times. CDR3 amino acids: CASIGNRNTEAFF. In nucleotides, the CDR3 is TGTGCCAGCATCGGTAACAGGAACACTGAAGCTTTCTTT. The chain employs TRBV2 and TRBJ1-1; no clear D. The CDR3 consists of 13 residues. Trimming removed 7 bases at V and 1 base at J, with 10 bases between. CDR1 SNHLY and CDR2 FYNNEI come from the germline V gene.

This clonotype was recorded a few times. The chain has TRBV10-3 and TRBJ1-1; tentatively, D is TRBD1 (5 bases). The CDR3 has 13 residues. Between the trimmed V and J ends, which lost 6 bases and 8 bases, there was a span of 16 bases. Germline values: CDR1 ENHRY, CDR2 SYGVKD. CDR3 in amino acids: CAISPRDAKEAFF. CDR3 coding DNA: TGTGCCATCAGCCCCCGGGACGCCAAAGAAGCTTTCTTT.

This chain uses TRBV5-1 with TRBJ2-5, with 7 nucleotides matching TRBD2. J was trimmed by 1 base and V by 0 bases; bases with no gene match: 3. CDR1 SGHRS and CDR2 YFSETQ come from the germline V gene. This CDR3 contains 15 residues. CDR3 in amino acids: CASSLGASGQETQYF. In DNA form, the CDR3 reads TGCGCCAGCAGCTTGGGGGCTAGCGGCCAAGAGACCCAGTACTTC.

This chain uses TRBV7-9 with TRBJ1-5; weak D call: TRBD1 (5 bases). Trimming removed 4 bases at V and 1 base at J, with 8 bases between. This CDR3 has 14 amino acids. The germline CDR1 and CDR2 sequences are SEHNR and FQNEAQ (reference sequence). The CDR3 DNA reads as TGTGCCAGCAGCTCGGGACGGAGCAATCAGCCCCAGCATTTT. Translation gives CASSSGRSNQPQHF.